The rows below give T cell receptor beta chains drawn from one sample of a study of T cell changes during pregnancy in multiple sclerosis. Sequencing was performed with immunoSEQ multiplex PCR; in TCRdb, only in-frame clones are kept and a portion is missing. The table has fewer than 45,000 clones, about 88% seen once. Sample: CD4+ T cells from peripheral blood mononuclear cells, taken in the first trimester of pregnancy. These receptors came from a female donor with multiple sclerosis, enrolled in a pregnancy study. Both conserved end residues are part of each CDR3. The order of the fields is clone size, J gene, V gene, D gene, CDR3 protein, CDR3 DNA. A D gene is named only where the DNA matches it firmly. Clone size, where shown, is once, few, many, or a class for clones that have expanded.

>.|TRBJ2-1|TRBV5-4|TRBD2
CASSLGGGAHNEQFF
TGTGCCAGCAGCTTGGGCGGGGGGGCCCACAATGAGCAGTTCTTC
>.|TRBJ2-7|TRBV27|TRBD2
CASSLRPSGSIQSEQYF
TGTGCCAGCAGTTTAAGACCCAGCGGGAGTATTCAGAGCGAGCAGTACTTC
>.|TRBJ1-2|TRBV7-2|.
CASSPRKEDHYGYTF
TGTGCCAGCAGCCCAAGGAAGGAGGACCACTATGGCTACACCTTC
>.|TRBJ2-5|TRBV9|TRBD1
CASSLQSGQPAETQYF
TGTGCCAGCAGCCTTCAGTCGGGACAGCCGGCGGAGACCCAGTACTTC
>.|TRBJ2-7|TRBV6-1|TRBD2
CASLWTSTNYEQYF
TGTGCCAGCTTATGGACTAGTACTAATTACGAGCAGTACTTC
>once|TRBJ2-3|TRBV7-2|TRBD2
CASSLSPRAGGTDTQYF
TGTGCCAGCAGCTTAAGTCCCCGAGCGGGGGGGACAGATACGCAGTATTTT
>.|TRBJ2-1|TRBV30|.
CAWTILGSEQFF
TGTGCCTGGACAATACTGGGCAGTGAGCAGTTCTTC
>.|TRBJ2-1|TRBV27|.
CASSLKRGSNEQFF
TGTGCCAGCAGTTTGAAAAGGGGAAGCAATGAGCAGTTCTTC
>.|TRBJ2-5|TRBV11-2|TRBD1
CASSSRGGREGQTQYF
TGTGCCAGCAGCTCGCGAGGGGGCCGGGAAGGGCAGACCCAGTACTTC
>once|TRBJ2-3|TRBV5-1|.
CASSQGENTDTQYF
TGCGCCAGCAGCCAAGGAGAGAATACAGATACGCAGTATTTT
>.|TRBJ2-2|TRBV29-1|TRBD1
CSARDRANTGELFF
TGCAGCGCCCGGGACAGGGCGAACACCGGGGAGCTGTTTTTT
>.|TRBJ2-3|TRBV18|.
CASSPSGPSTDTQYF
TGTGCCAGCTCACCATCAGGGCCTAGCACAGATACGCAGTATTTT
>.|TRBJ2-7|TRBV30|.
CAWSSQSLDEQYF
TGTGCCTGGAGTTCACAGTCCCTCGACGAGCAGTACTTC
>few|TRBJ2-3|TRBV5-1|TRBD2
CASSLIGGGATDTQYF
TGCGCCAGCAGCTTAATTGGCGGGGGGGCGACAGATACGCAGTATTTT
>.|TRBJ2-1|TRBV28|TRBD1
CASRSSGQGLNEQFF
TGTGCCAGCAGGTCTTCGGGACAGGGGCTTAATGAGCAGTTCTTC
>.|TRBJ2-7|TRBV14|TRBD2
CASSPLSGSTHYEQYF
TGTGCCAGCAGCCCCCTTAGCGGGAGCACTCACTACGAGCAGTACTTC
>.|TRBJ1-5|TRBV19|.
CASSASTAINQPQHF
TGTGCCAGTAGTGCCTCGACAGCGATCAATCAGCCCCAGCATTTT
>.|TRBJ2-7|TRBV2|TRBD2
CASSALETSGRPTYEQYF
TGTGCCAGCAGTGCGTTGGAGACTAGCGGGAGGCCAACCTACGAGCAGTACTTC
>.|TRBJ1-1|TRBV6-6|.
CASRLSTGNTEAFF
TGTGCCAGCAGACTCTCGACAGGGAACACTGAAGCTTTCTTT
>.|TRBJ1-1|TRBV29-1|.
CSVEDGFTEAFF
TGCAGCGTTGAAGACGGGTTTACTGAAGCTTTCTTT
>few|TRBJ1-2|TRBV6-5|.
CASSYSGFRDGYTF
TGTGCCAGCAGTTACTCAGGATTCAGGGATGGCTACACCTTC
>.|TRBJ2-1|TRBV19|.
CASNSGTRIGEQFF
TGTGCCAGTAACAGCGGTACCAGAATAGGTGAGCAGTTCTTC
>.|TRBJ1-2|TRBV29-1|TRBD1
CSVDRDRVLGYTF
TGCAGCGTTGACCGGGACAGGGTTCTTGGCTACACCTTC
>once|TRBJ2-1|TRBV10-1|TRBD2
CASSDGLAGVEQFF
TGCGCCAGCAGTGACGGACTAGCGGGAGTCGAGCAGTTCTTC
>.|TRBJ2-1|TRBV10-1|TRBD2
CASSDPSGTSGSPMVF
TGCGCCAGCAGTGACCCTTCCGGGACTAGCGGGAGCCCCATGGTCTTC
>.|TRBJ2-7|TRBV19|TRBD1
CASRGQGAYEQYF
TGTGCCAGTAGGGGACAGGGGGCTTACGAGCAGTACTTC
>.|TRBJ2-1|TRBV6-5|.
CASWTVLYNEQFF
TGTGCCAGCTGGACAGTTTTATACAATGAGCAGTTCTTC
>.|TRBJ1-5|TRBV9|.
CASSVGGTPHDQDF
TGTGCCAGCAGCGTAGGTGGTACACCACACGATCAGGATTTT
>.|TRBJ2-7|TRBV20-1|.
CSARDTYEQYF
TGCAGTGCTAGAGATACCTACGAGCAGTACTTC
>.|TRBJ1-1|TRBV5-4|TRBD1
CASSLQGPLTEAFF
TGTGCCAGCAGCTTACAGGGGCCGCTCACTGAAGCTTTCTTT
>.|TRBJ1-2|TRBV6-5|.
CASSYGGDNYGYTF
TGTGCCAGCAGTTACGGGGGGGACAACTATGGCTACACCTTC
>.|TRBJ1-2|TRBV30|.
CAWSVPPYIDRRPGYTF
TGTGCCTGGAGTGTACCCCCCTACATCGACAGGAGACCTGGCTACACCTTC
>.|TRBJ2-6|TRBV23-1|TRBD1
CASSPERVTGGASGANVLTF
TGCGCCAGCAGTCCTGAGCGCGTGACAGGGGGCGCGTCAGGGGCCAACGTCCTGACTTTC
>.|TRBJ1-1|TRBV15|.
CATSRSIQGTEAFF
TGTGCCACCAGCAGATCGATACAGGGCACTGAAGCTTTCTTT
>.|TRBJ2-7|TRBV7-9|TRBD2
CASSLVFGTSGTYEQYF
TGTGCCAGCAGCTTAGTATTCGGGACTAGCGGAACCTACGAGCAGTACTTC
>.|TRBJ2-2|TRBV9|TRBD2
CASSREAGLAGALNTGELFF
TGTGCCAGCAGCAGAGAAGCGGGACTAGCGGGGGCCCTGAACACCGGGGAGCTGTTTTTT
>.|TRBJ2-1|TRBV7-8|.
CASSLRETRTSLTNNEQFF
TGTGCCAGCAGCTTAAGGGAAACTCGGACTTCTCTTACCAACAATGAGCAGTTCTTC
>.|TRBJ2-7|TRBV7-8|TRBD1
CASSLDGTGRHYEQYF
TGTGCCAGCAGCTTAGATGGGACAGGGCGACATTACGAGCAGTACTTC
>.|TRBJ1-1|TRBV7-2|.
CASSLGGSMNTEAFF
TGTGCCAGCAGCTTAGGGGGCAGCATGAACACTGAAGCTTTCTTT
>.|TRBJ1-5|TRBV19|.
CASSIRGGYTDSNQPQHF
TGTGCCAGTAGTATAAGGGGGGGTTACACAGATAGCAATCAGCCCCAGCATTTT
>.|TRBJ2-5|TRBV7-9|TRBD1
CASSPSTGTGETQYF
TGTGCCAGCAGCCCCTCTACAGGGACAGGAGAGACCCAGTACTTC
>.|TRBJ2-5|TRBV7-9|TRBD2
CASSVAGAETQYF
TGTGCCAGCAGCGTAGCGGGAGCGGAGACCCAGTACTTC
>.|TRBJ1-1|TRBV6-5|TRBD1
CASSTQGFGTEAFF
TGTGCCAGCAGCACACAGGGGTTCGGGACTGAAGCTTTCTTT